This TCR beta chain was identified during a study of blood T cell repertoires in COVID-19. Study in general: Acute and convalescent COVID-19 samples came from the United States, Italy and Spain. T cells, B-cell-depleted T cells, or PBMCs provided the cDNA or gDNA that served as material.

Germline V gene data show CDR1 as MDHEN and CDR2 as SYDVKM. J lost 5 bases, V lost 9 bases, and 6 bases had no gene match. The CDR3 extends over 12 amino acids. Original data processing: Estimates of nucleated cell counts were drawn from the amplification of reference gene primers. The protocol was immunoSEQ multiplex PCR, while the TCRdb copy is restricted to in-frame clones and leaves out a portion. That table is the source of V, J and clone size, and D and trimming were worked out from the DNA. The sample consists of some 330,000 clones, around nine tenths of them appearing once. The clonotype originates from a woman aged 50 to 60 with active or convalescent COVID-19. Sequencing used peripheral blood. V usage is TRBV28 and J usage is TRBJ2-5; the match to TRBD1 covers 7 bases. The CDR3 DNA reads TGTGCCAGTACAGGGGTGAGGGAGACCCAGTACTTC. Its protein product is CASTGVRETQYF.